These T cell receptor beta chains were read from a single sample in a study of early T cells in non-severe SARS-CoV-2 infection. TCRdb itself ran the 5' RACE reads through MiXCR, one entry per CDR3 protein. The repertoire holds approximately 70,000 distinct CDR3 sequences, about 12% seen once, with roughly 1.3% in the top ten. The sample taken for sequencing was whole blood. The receptors shown here come from an adult who was a healthcare worker with PCR-confirmed SARS-CoV-2 infection or an uninfected control (not recorded which). The conserved cysteine and the conserved F or W are not part of the CDR3 here.

CDR3aa	v_gene
ASSLRGTLSYEQY	TRBV28
ASTPGGQGGRFNSEAF	TRBV6-6
ASTQGGFDTGELF	TRBV7-2
ASSSTFQGTDTQY	TRBV11-2
ASSPRTGVANEQF	TRBV7-9
ASSLVSSVDTQY	TRBV11-2
ASSLTPGQSYEQY	TRBV7-2
ASSQPETGELF	TRBV6-2/TRBV6-3
ASGTDTYEQY	TRBV6-2/TRBV6-3
ASSLSPNYGYT	TRBV28
SANGQGGTEAF	TRBV20-1
ASSFTYTGELF	TRBV7-2
ASIGSEAGANVLT	TRBV6-2/TRBV6-3
ASSAQVGTEAF	TRBV12-3/TRBV12-4
RGRPQEGYT	TRBV29-1
ASTGTANTGELF	TRBV6-6
ASSQGDGGFETQY	TRBV7-2
ASSQRRGLRSYNEQF	TRBV14
ASSVEGTIGTGDSYEQY	TRBV9
ASSLVDRSWVTDTQY	TRBV7-9
ASSPYGDTGELF	TRBV12-3/TRBV12-4
ASSLRLAGAAETQY	TRBV5-6
ASRSNRLAGANTGELF	TRBV7-2
ASSPDPNRRNEKLF	TRBV27
SARDRRSTGELF	TRBV20-1
ANDGGTEQF	TRBV6-2/TRBV6-3
ASSFLYRTGAFTDFNQPQH	TRBV6-2/TRBV6-3
ASSLELVQY	TRBV7-2
ASSRMTSSNEQF	TRBV2
ASTLAGGNEQF	TRBV27
AGGGSIGYT	TRBV28
ASSRGIGTEKLF	TRBV5-1
ASSLPGTGGNEQY	TRBV7-2
ASSPGTGGGTEAF	TRBV7-8
ASSQDSKKWTPLH	TRBV4-2
AISGTDTEAF	TRBV10-3
ASSYRGGGNQPQH	TRBV6-5
ASSPSTYMGNSPLH	TRBV18
ASSLLSEQF	TRBV28
ASSLMVTWDEQY	TRBV28
ASSLSRDRDEAF	TRBV7-9
ASSPRPGATGYGYT	TRBV7-9
ASSRAEGQGYGYT	TRBV4-2
SVDWVETEAF	TRBV29-1
ASSLGQGRYGYT	TRBV12-3/TRBV12-4